These T cell receptor beta chains were read from a single sample in a study of blood T cell repertoires in COVID-19. Clones were read by immunoSEQ multiplex PCR, and TCRdb kept only the in-frame ones, dropping some. The sample contains 360,000 or so clones, 80% to 85% of which appear only once. The sequencing sample was made of PBMCs or T cells enriched from blood (not recorded which). The source of these receptors is a woman in her fifties or sixties who had recovered from COVID-19. Each CDR3 is given with its conserved first and last residue. Each record gives: V gene, D gene, clone size, J gene, CDR3 DNA, CDR3 protein. D genes are given only for firm matches. The size field is filled for only some rows; it gives once, few, many or a size class.

>TRBV18|-|-|TRBJ1-2
TGTGCCAGCTCACCGCTAACCCCACGGGGGGCACCAGGGGATGGCTATGGCTACACCTTC
CASSPLTPRGAPGDGYGYTF
>TRBV6-5|-|-|TRBJ1-3
TGTGCCAGCAGTTACTCTTTATCAGGGGCTGGAAACACCATATATTTT
CASSYSLSGAGNTIYF
>TRBV9|TRBD2|-|TRBJ2-1
TGTGCCAGCAGCGTCCGACTAGCGGGAGCTTACAATGAGCAGTTCTTC
CASSVRLAGAYNEQFF
>TRBV14|-|-|TRBJ2-1
TGTGCCAGCAGCCAAGGCGGTGAGCAGTTCTTC
CASSQGGEQFF
>TRBV5-1|-|-|TRBJ2-1
TGCGCCAGCAGCATGGACGGTCTTCGGGTCTTC
CASSMDGLRVF
>TRBV19|-|-|TRBJ1-1
TGTGCCAGTACCTCGGGGGGGAACACTGAAGCTTTCTTT
CASTSGGNTEAFF
>TRBV2|-|-|TRBJ1-3
TGTGCCAGCAGTGATTCCATGCAGGGCCTCTCTGGAAACACCATATATTTT
CASSDSMQGLSGNTIYF
>TRBV5-1|-|-|TRBJ1-1
TGCGCCAGCAGCCGGGATGGGGTCACTGAAGCTTTCTTT
CASSRDGVTEAFF
>TRBV18|TRBD1|-|TRBJ1-4
TGTGCCAGCTCACCAGGGACAGACCCCCCTTTTGAAAAACTGTTTTTT
CASSPGTDPPFEKLFF
>TRBV29-1|-|-|TRBJ1-2
TGCAGCGTTGAAGATCGTCCGGAAGTGGCAGGGTTGAATGGCTACACCTTC
CSVEDRPEVAGLNGYTF
>TRBV2|-|-|TRBJ1-2
TGTGCCAGCACACCCCAGGGTTTCGTGTATGGCTACACCTTC
CASTPQGFVYGYTF
>TRBV6-1|TRBD1|once|TRBJ2-7
TGTGCCAGCAGTGAACGGGACAGGCCCTACGAGCAGTACTTC
CASSERDRPYEQYF
>TRBV19|-|-|TRBJ2-7
TGTGCCAGTAGTATGGGCGGAGGAGACGAGCAGTACTTC
CASSMGGGDEQYF
>TRBV4-1|TRBD2|-|TRBJ2-2
TGCGCCAGCAGCCAAGCCCCCGCACTAGCGGGGGGCCGGAACACCGGGGAGCTGTTTTTT
CASSQAPALAGGRNTGELFF
>TRBV5-1|TRBD1|few|TRBJ2-1
TGCGCCAGCAGCTTCGGGACAGGGGCTATCAATGAGCAGTTCTTC
CASSFGTGAINEQFF
>TRBV30|-|-|TRBJ1-5
TGTGCCTGGAGTGGAGGGAATCTAGTACAGCCCCAGCATTTT
CAWSGGNLVQPQHF
>TRBV5-1|-|-|TRBJ2-3
TGCGCCAGCAGCCTGGGTTGGGCGGGTACAGATACGCAGTATTTT
CASSLGWAGTDTQYF
>TRBV11-1|TRBD2|-|TRBJ2-3
TGTGCCAGCAGCCCCTCGACTAGCGGGAGATCAGATACGCAGTATTTT
CASSPSTSGRSDTQYF
>TRBV5-1|-|-|TRBJ2-5
TGCGCCAGCAGCTCGTCATGGAGCGAGACCCAGTACTTC
CASSSSWSETQYF
>TRBV12-3/TRBV12-4|TRBD1|-|TRBJ1-1
TGTGCCAGCAGTTTTGAGGGGGCCCAAGCTTTCTTT
CASSFEGAQAFF
>TRBV3-1/TRBV3-2|TRBD2|-|TRBJ2-3
TGTGCCAGCAGCCAAGCGGGGGACCGGGACTACGCCACAGATACGCAGTATTTT
CASSQAGDRDYATDTQYF
>TRBV15|TRBD1|-|TRBJ1-5
TGTGCCACCAGCATGTTACAGGGGGGCAATCAGCCCCAGCATTTT
CATSMLQGGNQPQHF
>TRBV19|-|-|TRBJ1-6
TGTGCCAGTAGTATTGTCACGGGGAATTCACCCCTCCACTTT
CASSIVTGNSPLHF
>TRBV5-1|-|-|TRBJ2-7
TGCGCCAGCAGCTTGGTTCCAGCGGCGAATATCGAGCAGTACTTC
CASSLVPAANIEQYF
>TRBV5-5|TRBD1|-|TRBJ2-3
TGTGCCAGCACCCTCGGGACAGTTGTTGCAGATACGCAGTATTTT
CASTLGTVVADTQYF
>TRBV7-2|-|once|TRBJ1-1
TGTGCCAGCAGCTCGTTACAGGGACGCACTGAAGCTTTCTTT
CASSSLQGRTEAFF
>TRBV5-1|-|-|TRBJ1-2
TGCGCCAGCAGCTTCCCAGGGAATGGCTACACCTTC
CASSFPGNGYTF
>TRBV7-2|-|-|TRBJ1-6
TGTGCCAGCAATAGTAACCCTTCGTATAATTCACCCCTCCACTTT
CASNSNPSYNSPLHF
>TRBV11-3|-|-|TRBJ2-6
TGTGCCAGCAGCTTAGCATCTGGGGCCAACGTCCTGACTTTC
CASSLASGANVLTF
>TRBV7-2|TRBD1|-|TRBJ1-1
TGTGCCAGCAGCCCGACAGGGGCGCACACTGAAGCTTTCTTT
CASSPTGAHTEAFF
>TRBV19|-|once|TRBJ1-5
TGTGCCAGTAGTTACAGGAGCACCGATCAGCCCCAGCATTTT
CASSYRSTDQPQHF
>TRBV11-2|-|-|TRBJ1-1
TGTGCCAGCAGCTTAGTATACGGCAGGGTTATGGCTGAAGCTTTCTTT
CASSLVYGRVMAEAFF
>TRBV18|TRBD2|-|TRBJ2-5
TGTGCCAGCTCACCACGTGTCCTAGCGGGGGGTGGAGAGACCCAGTACTTC
CASSPRVLAGGGETQYF
>TRBV11-3|-|-|TRBJ2-7
TGTGCCAGCAGCTTATTCTCGGGTGCGCAGTACTTC
CASSLFSGAQYF
>TRBV10-3|-|-|TRBJ1-1
TGTGCCATCAGTGAAGCACAGACCAACACTGAAGCTTTCTTT
CAISEAQTNTEAFF
>TRBV7-8|-|few|TRBJ2-7
TGTGCCAGCAGCTCCCCGGACTCCTCAGCCTCCTACGAGCAGTACTTC
CASSSPDSSASYEQYF
>TRBV9|TRBD2|few|TRBJ2-5
TGTGCCAGCAGCGTAGGCGCTGGGCGGGGGGCCCAAGAGACCCAGTACTTC
CASSVGAGRGAQETQYF
>TRBV7-2|TRBD2|few|TRBJ2-1
TGTGCCAGCAGCTTAGCGTCATTTGGACTAGCAAGAAATGAGCAGTTCTTC
CASSLASFGLARNEQFF
>TRBV3-1/TRBV3-2|-|-|TRBJ1-1
TGTGCCAGCAGCCAATGGCAGAACACTGAAGCTTTCTTT
CASSQWQNTEAFF
>TRBV15|-|-|TRBJ1-1
TGTGCCACCAGCAGAGATCTAGGGGGGAACACTGAAGCTTTCTTT
CATSRDLGGNTEAFF
>TRBV2|TRBD1|-|TRBJ1-5
TGTGCCAGCAGTGAAGCCCCGGGACAGGGTCAGCCCCAGCATTTT
CASSEAPGQGQPQHF
>TRBV19|TRBD1|-|TRBJ1-1
TGTGCCAGTAGTATAGATCAAAGCGACAGGGTGAACACTGAAGCTTTCTTT
CASSIDQSDRVNTEAFF
>TRBV29-1|-|-|TRBJ2-7
TGCAGCGTTGGGCTACCGGGATACGAGCAGTACTTC
CSVGLPGYEQYF
>TRBV2|TRBD1|-|TRBJ2-3
TGTGCCAGCAGCAGGGGGACAGATACGCAGTATTTT
CASSRGTDTQYF
>TRBV7-9|TRBD2|-|TRBJ2-1
TGTGCCAGCAGCTTAGCGCTAGCGGGTGAGCAGTTCTTC
CASSLALAGEQFF
>TRBV2|-|-|TRBJ2-3
TGTGCCAGCAGTACTAGCACAGATACGCAGTATTTT
CASSTSTDTQYF
>TRBV11-3|-|-|TRBJ2-3
TGTGCCAGCAGCTTAGAAGGGGTAGGGACAGATACGCAGTATTTT
CASSLEGVGTDTQYF
>TRBV6-2/TRBV6-3|-|-|TRBJ1-2
TGTGCCAGCAGCCCCGGAGGACGGCCCATTAACTATGGCTACACCTTC
CASSPGGRPINYGYTF
>TRBV29-1|-|-|TRBJ2-1
TGCAGCGTTGGACCGCTGCAGGGGAAATCCTACAATGAGCAGTTCTTC
CSVGPLQGKSYNEQFF
>TRBV5-1|-|once|TRBJ1-2
TGCGCCAGCAGCTCGCAGGGGTCGAGCTATGGCTACACCTTC
CASSSQGSSYGYTF
>TRBV19|-|-|TRBJ2-2
TGTGCCAGTAGTATCAGTACAGGGACGGGCGGGGAGCTGTTTTTT
CASSISTGTGGELFF
>TRBV6-5|TRBD2|-|TRBJ2-5
TGTGCCAGCAGCAGAGGACTAGTATCGTCCCAGTACTTC
CASSRGLVSSQYF
>TRBV5-1|TRBD2|-|TRBJ2-1
TGCGCCAGCAGCCCCTTAGCGGGAGGGACCCCTGAGCAGTTCTTC
CASSPLAGGTPEQFF
>TRBV28|-|-|TRBJ1-4
TGTGCCAGCAGTTTCAGCGGGTCAAGTGAAAAACTGTTTTTT
CASSFSGSSEKLFF
>TRBV29-1|TRBD2|-|TRBJ2-7
TGCAGCGTCCGGGGACTAGCGGGAGAACCCTACGAGCAGTACTTC
CSVRGLAGEPYEQYF